Reported below is one TCR beta chain. Its target is unknown. The sample comes from a study of shared clonotypes between healthy human individuals. Study background: Every donor yielded three CD4 naive, three CD4 memory, two CD8 naive and one CD8 memory plate. The study, taken as a whole, reports: Sorted-subset sequencing was shown by rarefaction to be incomplete despite large depth.

V lost 6 bases, J lost 6 bases, and 14 bases lay in between. This CDR3 contains 13 residues. Germline assignment: CDR1 SGHRS and CDR2 YFSETQ. CD4+ cell separation produced CD45RA+ naive and CD45RA-negative memory subsets. The input for sorted-subset replicate PCRs was around 0.2 ug DNA, some 30,000 T cell genomes. The protocol was immunoSEQ multiplex PCR, while the TCRdb copy is restricted to in-frame clones and leaves out a portion. The data hold 2 million to 2.5 million clones, with 92% observed a single time. The source material was naive CD4+ T cells from PBMCs. The subset here: CD45RA+ positively selected. The source is a man younger than 35 in good health. Some clones in this sample may be carry-over from other donors' samples. The rearrangement joins TRBV5-1 to TRBJ2-3; D possibly corresponds to TRBD2 (5 bases). The CDR3 DNA is TGCGCCAGCATGAGTATTCCGGGGGATACGCAGTATTTT. It is translated as CASMSIPGDTQYF.